What follows are 9 T cell receptor beta chains derived from one specimen sequenced in a study of T cell responses to AZD1222 COVID-19 vaccine (dated by TCRdb to the early 2020s). Read against the paper, the sample's time point label means: about 28 days (+/-7) after the second vaccine dose. Receptor libraries were prepared by the immunoSEQ multiplex PCR assay. TCRdb took over this immuneACCESS table, retaining in-frame rearrangements with V and J assigned. Such tables are incomplete; in checked studies, under half of the missing clones stem from an unresolved V gene, and the remainder is unexplained. The sample has some 74,000 clones on record, 85% to 90% of them singletons. The ten top clones hold under 1.5% of the sample. The specimen was peripheral blood, collected 28 days after the second AZD1222 dose. The receptors derive from an adult who received the AZD1222 COVID-19 vaccine.

This clone has just a few counts. This chain connects TRBV6-5 to TRBJ2-7; no firm D call. This CDR3 region has 11 residues. Trimming removed 7 bases at V and 4 bases at J, with 8 bases between. Looked up from germline, CDR1 is MNHEY and CDR2 is SVGAGI. CDR3 nucleotide sequence: TGTGCCAGCAAGGACCTTTACGAGCAGTACTTC. Protein sequence: CASKDLYEQYF.

Only one count was recorded for this clone. The chain recombines TRBV30 with TRBJ1-2, with D possibly matching TRBD1 (5 bases). The germline V and J ends were trimmed by 3 bases and 12 bases, with 17 bases remaining between them. Germline values: CDR1 GTSNPN, CDR2 SVGIG (reference sequence). CDR3 length: 12 residues. Here the CDR3 reads CAWSSRRQLHTF. CDR3 sequence (DNA): TGTGCCTGGAGCTCACGAAGACAGCTTCACACCTTC. Complete variable domain (other parts from reference TRBV30 and TRBJ1-2): SQTIHQWPATLVQPVGSPLSLECTVEGTSNPNLYWYRQAAGRGLQLLFYSVGIGQISSEVPQNLSASRPQDRQFILSSKKLLLSDSGFYLCAWSSRRQLHTFGSGTRLTVV.

The V gene is TRBV18, the J gene TRBJ2-7, with 11 bases fitting TRBD1. Trimming at V came to 6 bases and at J to 2 bases, leaving 3 bases not matched to a gene. CDR1 and CDR2 from the germline V gene are KGHSH and LQKENI. The CDR3 consists of 14 residues. In DNA, the CDR3 is TGTGCCAGCTCCGGACAGGGGGCCACCTACGAGCAGTACTTC. Residues: CASSGQGATYEQYF.

The V call is TRBV5-1, the J call TRBJ1-2; D is unresolved. V was shortened by 0 bases and J by 6 bases, with 12 bases between the two germline ends. The CDR3 spans 14 residues. The V gene's germline CDR1 is SGHRS and CDR2 YFSETQ. This CDR3 reads CASSLGPLTDGYTF. The CDR3 DNA is TGCGCCAGCAGCTTGGGCCCGCTGACCGATGGCTACACCTTC.

This chain uses TRBV18 with TRBJ1-1, with D perhaps matching TRBD1 (6 bases). The CDR3 extends over 14 amino acids. In germline, CDR1 is KGHSH, CDR2 LQKENI. Trimming removed 4 bases at V and 8 bases at J, with 17 bases between. CDR3 residues: CASSQQGSRGEAFF. Written as DNA, the CDR3 is TGTGCCAGCTCACAACAGGGTAGTCGTGGCGAAGCTTTCTTT.

The chain links TRBV12-3 or TRBV12-4 to TRBJ1-1; unclear D gene. V was shortened by 3 bases and J by 1 base, with 6 bases between the two germline ends. The CDR3 consists of 13 residues. The CDR3 here is CASSFAANTEAFF. Written as DNA, the CDR3 is TGTGCCAGCAGTTTCGCGGCGAACACTGAAGCTTTCTTT.

The rearrangement joins TRBV4-2 to TRBJ1-2; 7 bases map to TRBD1. Per germline, CDR1 LGHNA and CDR2 YNFKEQ. V lost 5 bases to trimming and J lost 8 bases; unmatched junction nucleotides: 8. This CDR3 has 13 amino acids. The CDR3 is CASSSTGIWGYTF. The CDR3 coding sequence is TGTGCCAGCAGCTCGACAGGGATCTGGGGCTACACCTTC.

The rearrangement joins TRBV27 to TRBJ2-1, with 8 bases that match TRBD2. Germline V gives CDR1 MNHEY, CDR2 SMNVEV (reference sequence). V lost 3 bases and J lost 9; bases outside the gene matches: 10. This CDR3 region has 15 residues. CDR3 bases: TGTGCCAGCAGTTTCCGTGGGACTAGTGTCGGTGAGCAGTTCTTC. The encoded protein is CASSFRGTSVGEQFF.

V gene TRBV5-4 combines with J gene TRBJ2-7; D gene ambiguous. Germline assignment: CDR1 SGHNT and CDR2 YYREEE (reference sequence). Trimming took 4 bases from V and 3 from J, leaving 5 bases between them. CDR3 length: 11 residues. In nucleotides, the CDR3 is TGTGCCAGCAGCCACGACTACGAGCAGTACTTC. This codes for CASSHDYEQYF.